This is a list of T cell receptor beta chains from one sample in a study of blood T cells in healthy people across ages. TCRdb fed the 5' RACE reads into MiXCR, producing one record per CDR3 protein. The sample contains some 320,000 distinct CDR3 sequences, 25% to 30% of which appear only once. Specimen: blood. The receptors come from a woman between 65 and 79 years old in good health. Each CDR3 is given with its conserved first and last residue. D genes are given only for firm matches. Clone sizes are given selectively: once, few, many, or a class where the clone is expanded.

cdr3_nt	cdr3_aa	d_call	clone_size	v_call	j_call
TGTGCCAGCAGTTACGGGTGGGGGCAGTTCTTC	CASSYGWGQFF	-	few	TRBV6-2/TRBV6-3	TRBJ2-1
TGCAGTGCCCACAAGGGAGATAATGAGCAGTTCTTC	CSAHKGDNEQFF	-	few	TRBV20-1	TRBJ2-1
TGTGCCAGCAAGCAACAGGGATACGAGCAGTACTTC	CASKQQGYEQYF	-	-	TRBV28	TRBJ2-7
TGTGCCAGCAAACCGGGACAGGGGGGGGAGACCCAGTACTTC	CASKPGQGGETQYF	TRBD1	-	TRBV28	TRBJ2-5
TGTGCCAGCAGCTCGGGACTAGCGGGGGCCTGGCAGTTCTTC	CASSSGLAGAWQFF	TRBD2	-	TRBV7-6	TRBJ2-1
TGTGCCAGCAGTGACAATTACGAGCAGTACTTC	CASSDNYEQYF	-	-	TRBV12-3/TRBV12-4	TRBJ2-7
TGCAGTGCTAGAGACCCGGGCCGATGGGAAGTAGAAAAACTGTTTTTT	CSARDPGRWEVEKLFF	-	many	TRBV20-1	TRBJ1-4
TGTGCCAGCAGGGCCTCGATTAGCGGGAGGGCCTCCCAAGAGACCCAGTACTTC	CASRASISGRASQETQYF	TRBD2	-	TRBV2	TRBJ2-5
TGTGCCAGCAGCCCTCCGGCGGACAGCGTTAATGAAAAACTGTTTTTT	CASSPPADSVNEKLFF	-	few	TRBV6-1	TRBJ1-4
TGTGCCAGCAGGGGGAATGAAAACATTCAGTACTTC	CASRGNENIQYF	-	-	TRBV12-3/TRBV12-4	TRBJ2-4
TGTGCCAGCACAAAACTTGACAGGGGGCAGGACGAGCAGTACTTC	CASTKLDRGQDEQYF	TRBD1	-	TRBV2	TRBJ2-7
TGCAGTGCTAGAGATCTCCGGCAAGCCCAAGAGACCCAGTACTTC	CSARDLRQAQETQYF	-	few	TRBV20-1	TRBJ2-5
TGCGCCAGCAGCCTCCAGGGCCCCTCTAACTATGGCTACACCTTC	CASSLQGPSNYGYTF	-	-	TRBV5-1	TRBJ1-2
TGTGCCAGCAGTTTGATTTCAGGGGGCAGGAATGAGCAGTTCTTC	CASSLISGGRNEQFF	TRBD1	-	TRBV28	TRBJ2-1
TGTGCCAGCAGTTTCGGGTGGGGTCAGCCCCAGCATTTT	CASSFGWGQPQHF	-	-	TRBV12-3/TRBV12-4	TRBJ1-5
TGTGCCAGCAGCTCTAAGGGACTAGCGCTCGATGAGCAGTTCTTC	CASSSKGLALDEQFF	TRBD2	few	TRBV7-8	TRBJ2-1
TGTGCCAGCAGCGAAGGGACAGCCGAGACTAATGAAAAACTGTTTTTT	CASSEGTAETNEKLFF	TRBD1	-	TRBV7-6	TRBJ1-4
TGTGCCAGCAGTCGCGGACAGCGGGATGGCTACACCTTC	CASSRGQRDGYTF	-	-	TRBV28	TRBJ1-2
TGTGCCGGCAGCCTACAGGGGCTGTATGAAGATACGCAGTATTTT	CAGSLQGLYEDTQYF	TRBD1	-	TRBV3-1	TRBJ2-3
TGTGCCAGCAGTTTACAAGCGTTCGTGGAGACCCAGTACTTC	CASSLQAFVETQYF	-	-	TRBV12-3/TRBV12-4	TRBJ2-5
TGCGCCAGCAGCTTGGACGGTGCCGGGGAGCTGTTTTTT	CASSLDGAGELFF	-	many	TRBV5-1	TRBJ2-2
TGTGCCAGCAGTTTATTTCGGGACTCCCGGAACGAGCAGTACTTC	CASSLFRDSRNEQYF	-	-	TRBV12-3/TRBV12-4	TRBJ2-7
TGTGCCAGCAACCAGGGGGCGAACACCGGGGAGCTGTTTTTT	CASNQGANTGELFF	TRBD1	few	TRBV6-6	TRBJ2-2
TGTGCTAGTGGTTCCATTCTAGCGGGGGCGGATACGCAGTATTTT	CASGSILAGADTQYF	TRBD2	-	TRBV12-5	TRBJ2-3
TGTGCCAGCAGTAAGACTAGCGAGTGGGAGACCCAGTACTTC	CASSKTSEWETQYF	TRBD2	few	TRBV6-2/TRBV6-3	TRBJ2-5
TGTGCCAGCAGCTTAGCCCAAGGAGGGCCCGTCTACGAGCAGTACTTC	CASSLAQGGPVYEQYF	-	-	TRBV7-2	TRBJ2-7
TGTGCCAGTAGTATAATTTTTAATGAGCAGTTCTTC	CASSIIFNEQFF	-	-	TRBV19	TRBJ2-1
TGTGCCAGCAGCTTATTTACAGGGGAGTCGTTAGATACGCAGTATTTT	CASSLFTGESLDTQYF	TRBD1	few	TRBV7-9	TRBJ2-3
TGTGCCAGCAGCAGGGTTGTTTCAGATACGCAGTATTTT	CASSRVVSDTQYF	-	-	TRBV28	TRBJ2-3
TGCAGCGTCGCCGGGACTAGCGGCTCCTACGAGCAGTACTTC	CSVAGTSGSYEQYF	TRBD2	-	TRBV29-1	TRBJ2-7
TGCGCCAGCAGCCAAGTGGGAACTAGCGATACGCAGTATTTT	CASSQVGTSDTQYF	-	-	TRBV4-1	TRBJ2-3
TGTGCCAGCAGCTTGAGGACAGGACAGAAGAACACTGAAGCTTTCTTT	CASSLRTGQKNTEAFF	TRBD1	few	TRBV3-1	TRBJ1-1
TGTGCCAGCAGTTTGAGGCATTTAGAGACCCAGTACTTC	CASSLRHLETQYF	-	once	TRBV12-3/TRBV12-4	TRBJ2-5
TGTGCCAGCAGTGCTAGCTCTGGAAACACCATATATTTT	CASSASSGNTIYF	-	-	TRBV6-1	TRBJ1-3
TGTGCCAGCCGTTCAATAGAAGGGGTGGGGGAGCAGTACTTC	CASRSIEGVGEQYF	-	-	TRBV11-2	TRBJ2-7
TGCGCCAGCAGCCCGACTAGCGGGAGTCACGAGCAGTACTTC	CASSPTSGSHEQYF	TRBD2	many	TRBV5-1	TRBJ2-7
TGTGCCAGCAGCGAGGGACAGCCCTCCTCCTCTGGAAACACCATATATTTT	CASSEGQPSSSGNTIYF	TRBD1	few	TRBV7-9	TRBJ1-3
TGCAGTGCTATGAATGGGTGGGAGAATCAAGAGACCCAGTACTTC	CSAMNGWENQETQYF	-	-	TRBV20-1	TRBJ2-5
TGTGCCAGCAGCAGCGGGGTAGAAAAACTGTTTTTT	CASSSGVEKLFF	-	many	TRBV5-6	TRBJ1-4
TGTGCCAGCAGTCGCGAACAGGGGCCGGGGGAAAAACTGTTTTTT	CASSREQGPGEKLFF	TRBD1	few	TRBV27	TRBJ1-4
TGCAGTGCTAGTGATGACAGGGGCTGGAACACTGAAGCTTTCTTT	CSASDDRGWNTEAFF	TRBD1	-	TRBV20-1	TRBJ1-1
TGTGCCAGCAGTTGGATTAACGAGCAGTACTTC	CASSWINEQYF	-	few	TRBV5-5	TRBJ2-7
TGTGCCAGCAGCTTTAACTCGTACGAGCAGTACTTC	CASSFNSYEQYF	-	-	TRBV7-2	TRBJ2-7
TGCGCCAGCAGCGACGAGGGGTTCTATGGCTACACCTTC	CASSDEGFYGYTF	-	few	TRBV5-1	TRBJ1-2